A selection of T cell receptor beta chains follows, all from one sample in a study of tumor-infiltrating lymphocytes in localized non-small cell lung cancer. Assay: immunoSEQ multiplex PCR; the TCRdb copy retains only in-frame clones and omits some. The data show 11,000 to 15,000 clones, with 65% to 75% seen just once and over 20% held by the top ten. Sequencing used uninvolved lung tissue not adjacent to the tumor. The receptor source for this set is a human donor with non-small cell lung cancer. Each CDR3 is given without its conserved first and last residue.

V gene	J gene	CDR3 length	CDR3 protein
TRBV15	TRBJ1-5	11	ATSRGAFQPQH
TRBV19	TRBJ1-6	14	ASSSPGSSYNSPLH
TRBV25-1	TRBJ2-1	11	ASSEYWASEQF
TRBV6-1	TRBJ2-6	14	ASSEQGASGANVLT
TRBV5-4	TRBJ2-3	10	ASSPHTDTQY
TRBV7-9	TRBJ1-5	12	ASSSQGIHQPQH
TRBV7-9	TRBJ1-1	12	ASHVWGVNTEAF
TRBV30	TRBJ1-5	13	AWSRGTGGNQPQH
TRBV7-2	TRBJ2-5	14	ASSPRQGAKQETQY
TRBV10-3	TRBJ2-7	14	AISEAGTSGAYEQY
TRBV4-2	TRBJ2-7	16	ASSQDFRGIGGSYEQY
TRBV5-6	TRBJ2-7	13	ASSLVGRVVGEQY